This T cell receptor beta chain was recorded in a study of OX40 agonist ivuxolimab in advanced cancers. The wider study: Patients' therapy was ivuxolimab, an antibody that acts as an agonist of OX40 (CD134).

V shed 6 bases and J 1 base; nucleotides not matched to a gene: 2. The CDR3 consists of 14 residues. CDR1 MNHNS and CDR2 SASEGT come from the germline V gene. Data came from immunoSEQ multiplex PCR; TCRdb stores just in-frame clones and leaves some out. Of 100,000 or so clones in the sample, 70% to 90% were seen once. This TCR derives from an adult with an advanced solid tumor such as melanoma, head and neck, liver or kidney cancer. The chain recombines TRBV6-1 with TRBJ1-2; 10 nucleotides line up with TRBD1. The source material was CD4+ or CD8+ T cells sorted from blood, sampled in a trial of the OX40 agonist ivuxolimab. CDR3 DNA sequence: TGTGCCAGCAGAGGGACAGGGGATAACTATGGCTACACCTTC. Translation: CASRGTGDNYGYTF.